This T cell receptor (beta chain) was sequenced during a study of blood T cell repertoires in COVID-19. The CDR3 extends over 13 amino acids. Trimming removed 2 bases from V and 4 bases from J, with 8 bases in between. CDR1 is MNHEY and CDR2 is SVGAGI in the germline V gene. Sequenced by immunoSEQ multiplex PCR; TCRdb stores in-frame clones only, minus some. The sample has around 250,000 clones, 90% seen once. The chain employs TRBV6-5 and TRBJ1-2; D perhaps matches TRBD1 (6 bases). Sequenced material: PBMCs or T cells enriched from blood (not recorded which). The TCR comes from a woman younger than 45 with acute COVID-19. The CDR3 region is CASSYEGGYGYTF. CDR3 nucleotide sequence: TGTGCCAGCAGTTACGAAGGGGGCTATGGCTACACCTTC.